The present TCR beta chain was sequenced within a study of blood T cell repertoires in COVID-19. The data were produced by immunoSEQ multiplex PCR, yet TCRdb's version contains in-frame clones alone and is incomplete. The sample includes hundreds of thousands of clones, 90% seen only once; the top ten take around 1%. The TCR was taken from a woman aged 40 to 50 with COVID-19, enrolled during active disease. The sequenced material came from peripheral blood.

CDR3 region: CASSVGINTGELFF. The CDR3 region has the DNA TGTGCCAGCAGCGTCGGGATCAACACCGGGGAGCTGTTTTTT. The gene calls are TRBV9 and TRBJ2-2, with D perhaps TRBD2 (5 bases). Germline loops: CDR1 SGDLS, CDR2 YYNGEE. V was clipped by 2 bases and J by 2 bases, with 7 bases between them. This CDR3 contains 14 residues.